Presented here are 17 T cell receptor beta chains from one specimen sequenced in a study of CD8 T cells in ankylosing spondylitis (dated by TCRdb to between 2016 and 2019). The library was built by means of 5' RACE. The sequencer listed for this sample is Illumina HiSeq 2500. The raw public data were reprocessed by TCRdb itself: fastp quality trimming at Q25, MiXCR clonotype calling, in-frame beta chains only. When rows share a CDR3 protein, they turn into one entry using the most common DNA and genes. The sample table holds around 340,000 distinct CDR3 sequences, of which approximately 14% were seen once. The top ten clones comprise about 1.1% of the sample. Sequencing input: blood, either unsorted or a sorted T cell fraction (not recorded which). All receptors derive from a male donor with ankylosing spondylitis or in good health (not recorded which).

This clonotype was observed at least ten times. J is TRBJ2-3 and V is TRBV6-1; D assignment may be TRBD1 or TRBD2 (5 bases each). With 7 bases removed from V and 1 base from J, the gap between germline ends came to 9 bases. The CDR3 contains 13 residues. Germline-derived CDR1 and CDR2 are MNHNS and SASEGT. The chain's CDR3 is CASTSGRTDTQYF. The CDR3, as DNA: TGTGCCAGCACCTCGGGACGCACAGATACGCAGTATTTT.

This clonotype has just a few counts. The chain couples TRBV20-1 to TRBJ1-1; D is unclear. CDR1 is DFQATT and CDR2 is SNEGSKA in the germline V gene (reference sequence). V lost 2 bases to trimming and J lost 5 bases, with 9 bases between them. The CDR3 length is 12 residues. CDR3 amino acids: CSARIPGTEAFF. The CDR3 DNA is TGCAGTGCTAGAATCCCTGGAACTGAAGCTTTCTTT.

In this sample, this clonotype turned up many times. V gene TRBV12-3 or TRBV12-4 combines with J gene TRBJ1-4; D perhaps matches TRBD1 (5 bases). The V and J ends lost 8 bases and 6 bases respectively, with 13 bases between them. CDR3 size: 13 residues. This CDR3 is CASARDVDEKLFF. The DNA for the CDR3 is TGTGCCAGCGCCCGGGACGTGGATGAAAAACTGTTTTTT.

V is TRBV27 and J is TRBJ2-2, with TRBD1 identical over 7 bases. Germline V CDR1 and CDR2: MNHEY, SMNVEV (reference sequence). The V gene end was trimmed by 7 bases and the J gene end by 2 bases; junction bases not matched to a gene: 10. The CDR3 is 16 amino acids. CDR3 bases: TGTGCCAGCACGAAAACAGGGGCGGTTAACACCGGGGAGCTGTTTTTT. The encoded protein is CASTKTGAVNTGELFF.

The CDR3 DNA is TGTGCCAGCAGCCCCACCCCGTTTGGGTCACCCCTCCACTTT. Its translation is CASSPTPFGSPLHF. The V call is TRBV7-9, the J call TRBJ1-6; no reliable D call. Germline values: CDR1 SEHNR, CDR2 FQNEAQ (reference sequence). CDR3 length: 14 amino acids. The ends were cut back, 5 bases at V and 10 bases at J, with 15 bases in the middle.

This clonotype occurred many times. V is TRBV12-3 or TRBV12-4 and J is TRBJ2-7; D is perhaps TRBD2 (5 bases). CDR3 length: 14 amino acids. V lost 5 bases and J 6 bases, leaving 17 bases between the germline ends. The DNA for the CDR3 is TGTGCCAGCAGTCCCCCCGCAGAGGGTGGCGAGCAGTACTTC. It translates to CASSPPAEGGEQYF.

Only a few counts were recorded for this clonotype. The chain recombines TRBV2 with TRBJ1-5; D gene unclear. The CDR3 is made up of 13 amino acids. Looked up from germline, CDR1 is SNHLY and CDR2 is FYNNEI. Trimming stripped 8 bases from V and 2 bases from J, with 10 bases between. As DNA, the CDR3 is TGTGCCAGCGAGGGATCTCGCAATCAGCCCCAGCATTTT. This codes for CASEGSRNQPQHF.

Only a few counts were recorded for this clonotype. The chain is built from TRBV3-1 and TRBJ2-1, with 11 bases lining up with TRBD1. Germline V gives CDR1 LGHDT, CDR2 YNNKEL (reference sequence). The V gene end was trimmed by 4 bases and the J gene end by 8 bases; junction bases not matched to a gene: 4. The CDR3 length is 14 residues. CDR3 nucleotide sequence: TGTGCCAGCAGCCGATGGGACAGGGGGGATGAGCAGTTCTTC. Its protein is CASSRWDRGDEQFF.

The genes are TRBV12-3 or TRBV12-4 and TRBJ1-1; D is possibly TRBD1 (5 bases). CDR3 length: 14 residues. V lost 5 bases and J lost 3, with 13 bases in between. The DNA for the CDR3 is TGTGCCAGCAGTCCCTCGGGGGTCGACACTGAAGCTTTCTTT. Amino acids: CASSPSGVDTEAFF.

This chain uses TRBV4-1 with TRBJ1-1; the D gene is possibly TRBD1 (6 bases). In germline, CDR1 is MGHRA, CDR2 YSYEKL. Trimming removed 3 bases from V and 11 bases from J, with 16 bases in between. The CDR3 loop spans 13 amino acids. The CDR3 nucleotides read TGCGCCAGCAGCCAGGTTACAGGGCCCCGGGCTTTCTTT. This sequence encodes CASSQVTGPRAFF.

The V and J genes are TRBV10-3 and TRBJ1-2, with unresolved D. Trimming took 10 bases from V and 3 from J, leaving 18 bases between them. The CDR3 has 14 residues. Germline V gives CDR1 ENHRY, CDR2 SYGVKD. Written as DNA, the CDR3 is TGTGCCACTTCCCGGGGTCCGGGTGACTATGGCTACACCTTC. It encodes CATSRGPGDYGYTF.

This clonotype was recorded many times. This chain uses TRBV5-1 with TRBJ2-1, with TRBD2 matching 9 bases. The CDR3 spans 16 residues. Trimming cost V 0 bases and J 5 bases; bases outside gene matches: 6. The V gene's germline CDR1 is SGHRS and CDR2 YFSETQ. CDR3 nucleotides: TGCGCCAGCAGCTTGGGCCTAGCGGGGTCTAACAATGAGCAGTTCTTC. It specifies CASSLGLAGSNNEQFF.

This rearrangement joins TRBV14 to TRBJ2-1; TRBD2 is a possible D gene (6 bases). This CDR3 contains 19 residues. Per germline, CDR1 SGHDN and CDR2 FVKESK. Trimming stripped 1 base from V and 0 bases from J, with 19 bases between. CDR3 loop: CASSQGPSASDSSYNEQFF. Written as DNA, the CDR3 is TGTGCCAGCAGCCAAGGTCCTAGCGCCAGCGATAGCTCCTACAATGAGCAGTTCTTC.

V gene TRBV7-9 combines with J gene TRBJ2-1; D is ambiguous. This CDR3 has 17 residues. The ends were cut back, 1 base at V and 9 bases at J, with 22 bases in the middle. Germline loops: CDR1 SEHNR, CDR2 FQNEAQ (reference sequence). This chain's CDR3 is CASSLVSVARAATEQFF. The CDR3 DNA sequence: TGTGCCAGCAGCTTAGTTTCAGTGGCACGGGCGGCAACTGAGCAGTTCTTC.

The CDR3 region is CASSLSRETGGEQYF. CDR3 bases: TGCGCCAGCAGCTTGTCGAGGGAAACGGGAGGCGAGCAGTACTTC. V usage is TRBV5-1 and J usage is TRBJ2-7; 7 nucleotides align to TRBD2. The trim removed 1 base at V and 6 bases at J, leaving 10 bases unmatched. Germline V gene data show CDR1 as SGHRS and CDR2 as YFSETQ. The CDR3 totals 15 residues. Full variable domain (outside the CDR3, taken from reference TRBV5-1 and TRBJ2-7): KAGVTQTPRYLIKTRGQQVTLSCSPISGHRSVSWYQQTPGQGLQFLFEYFSETQRNKGNFPGRFSGRQFSNSRSEMNVSTLELGDSALYLCASSLSRETGGEQYFGPGTRLTVT.

This clonotype was seen ten or more times. The chain links TRBV3-1 to TRBJ2-6; D is perhaps TRBD2 (6 bases). CDR1 and CDR2 from the germline V gene are LGHDT and YNNKEL (reference sequence). CDR3 length: 16 amino acids. V was trimmed by 9 bases and J by 0 bases, leaving 15 bases between them. The CDR3 nucleotides read TGTGCCAGTCGGGACTTCTACCGCTCTGGGGCCAACGTCCTGACTTTC. This encodes CASRDFYRSGANVLTF.

This clonotype has at least ten counts. For the CDR3, the DNA is TGTGCCAGCAGTTTAATGGGGTCGGGAAATAGCAATCAGCCCCAGCATTTT. It codes for CASSLMGSGNSNQPQHF. The chain employs TRBV27 and TRBJ1-5; the D is unclear. This CDR3 has 17 amino acids. Germline V gene sequence: CDR1 MNHEY, CDR2 SMNVEV (reference sequence). Between the trimmed V and J ends, which lost 2 bases and 0 bases, there was a span of 14 bases.